This TCR beta chain was documented in a study of cytomegalovirus exposure and HLA in healthy donors. Study background: The early release's HLA-typed donors yielded approximately 85 million unique TCRs.

The primer mix had 60 Vbeta and 13 Jbeta primers. Sequenced by immunoSEQ multiplex PCR; TCRdb stores in-frame clones only, minus some. The data contain 35,000 to 50,000 clones, around 60% of them singletons. The V end lost 6 bases, the J end lost 3 bases, and 12 bases lay between the germline ends. This CDR3 spans 14 amino acids. The germline V gene has CDR1 SGHRS and CDR2 YFSETQ. As to this clone: Its antigen is undetermined.

Study results and caveats: An assumption of roughly uniform sequencing depth across donors underlay the presence/absence analyses. Per published reports, the classifier diagnosed cytomegalovirus status with high specificity and sensitivity.

The chain combines TRBV5-1 with TRBJ1-4; D may be TRBD1 (6 bases). Sequenced input: PBMCs. This sequence originates from a man in his 60s in good health and CMV-seropositive. The CDR3, as DNA: TGCGCCAGCAAAGAGGGGGGGGCTAATGAAAAACTGTTTTTT. This gives the protein CASKEGGANEKLFF.